Below, one TCR beta chain is given with its context. In this sample, this clone turned up a few times. Its antigen specificity is not known. Base quality data are lacking; no much larger clone is found one base away. V has 5 bases trimmed and J has 1 base trimmed; junction bases matching no gene number 4. Including cysteine and phenylalanine, the CDR3 has 14 amino acids. CDR3 DNA is the only sequence kept; it has 42 bases, read in frame from the first base. CDR1 and CDR2 are read off the germline V gene (reference sequence) as SEHNR and FQNEAQ. The data derive from a study of beta chain features in type 1 diabetes (dated by TCRdb to between 2018 and 2020). About the investigation overall: No differences in mean age, gender distribution, total cell number or subset yield were found between patients and healthy donors. A total of roughly 100 million sorted cells were examined across all samples, and RNA yield correlated strongly with the number of cells per subset. In the study, TCRB repertoires of sorted circulating CD4+ T cell subsets from recently diagnosed type 1 diabetes patients were compared with those of matched healthy donors. Regulatory and stem cell-like memory subsets were obtained from only 8 patients and about eight healthy donors, while naive and central memory subsets were obtained from all 30 or so donors. Study-wide conclusions, independent of this receptor: Patients with type 1 diabetes made fewer insertions and deleted more nucleotides at VDJ recombination sites, implying thymic rearrangement abnormalities. A moderate but significant shortening of TCRB CDR3 length was observed in type 1 diabetes patients in all four CD4+ subsets. PCR might favor shorter templates, but patient and control samples were amplified and corrected together, so any skew would affect both groups equally. HLA sub-analyses involved small numbers of individuals, so any influence of HLA type on TCRB rearrangement remained unresolved. Because cDNA was sequenced instead of genomic DNA, highly expressing activated cells could be over-represented, though the groups showed no difference in activation or CD3 levels. Naive, central memory and regulatory TCRB repertoires appeared to be more alike among patients than among healthy donors.

The High Capacity cDNA Reverse Transcription Kit was used to reverse transcribe all of the isolated RNA, meaning that expressed TCRB transcripts were what got sequenced. Deep immunoSEQ sequencing was performed on naive, central memory and regulatory T cell samples, with an average of roughly 3.3 million total reads per sample. After sorted cells were lysed in RLT buffer, RNA was extracted with DNase-treated RNeasy Micro or Mini kits, with the choice depending on cell number. Each cell subset was processed separately to prevent cross-contamination, with patient and healthy donor samples processed together. The immunoSEQ multiplex PCR was used to amplify TCRB sequences from cDNA, yielding 87-bp fragments that span the CDR3 region. Sequencing of the amplicons was done on the Illumina HiSeq platform. Processing in the source paper ran as follows. Synthetic template baselines were used to correct PCR bias computationally, reads within Hamming distance 2 were collapsed together, and singletons that could not be merged were discarded. By aligning reads against IMGT, V, D and J genes, CDR3 length, and insertions or deletions at six rearrangement sites were assigned. Within each subset, clonotype counts were normalized to sorted cell number, after which true diversity and Gini coefficients were computed with the tcR R package. The overlap coefficient, calculated on TCRB nucleotide sequences, was used to measure repertoire sharing. Out-of-frame TCRB sequences from naive cells were analyzed as a proxy for the pre-selection repertoire. Not all clones reach the TCRdb copy of this immuneACCESS table, which keeps in-frame sequences only. Checked studies attribute under half of the gap to unresolved V genes and leave the rest unexplained. From that table come the V and J calls and clone size; the DNA was used to work out D and trimming. The sample table lists some 200,000 clones, approximately 16% of them with a count of one. The top ten clones comprise 0.08% to 0.095% of the sample.

Each donor gave one peripheral blood draw, approximately 110 mL on average, collected into heparinised tubes. Naive, central memory, regulatory and stem cell-like memory CD4+ T cells were sorted on a BD FACSAria II using a panel including CD45RO, CCR7, CD25, CD127, CD95 and CD27. Purity was above 98% for every sorted population. PBMCs were isolated right away by Lymphoprep density gradient centrifugation and were stained directly, without culture. Samples were stained and sorted in pairs, with one healthy donor and one patient per experiment, so that batch effects were minimized. The sequenced sample consisted of naive CD4+ T cells from blood. According to the study, the label for this sample's cell subset or site signals: true naive CD4+ T cells. The clonotype was recovered from a man younger than 40 with type 1 diabetes. The chain employs TRBV7-9 and TRBJ2-7; 8 bases in the middle match TRBD1. The DNA sequence follows: TGTGCCAGCAGCATCGGACAGGGATCCTACGAGCAGTACTTC. Its translation reads: CASSIGQGSYEQYF.